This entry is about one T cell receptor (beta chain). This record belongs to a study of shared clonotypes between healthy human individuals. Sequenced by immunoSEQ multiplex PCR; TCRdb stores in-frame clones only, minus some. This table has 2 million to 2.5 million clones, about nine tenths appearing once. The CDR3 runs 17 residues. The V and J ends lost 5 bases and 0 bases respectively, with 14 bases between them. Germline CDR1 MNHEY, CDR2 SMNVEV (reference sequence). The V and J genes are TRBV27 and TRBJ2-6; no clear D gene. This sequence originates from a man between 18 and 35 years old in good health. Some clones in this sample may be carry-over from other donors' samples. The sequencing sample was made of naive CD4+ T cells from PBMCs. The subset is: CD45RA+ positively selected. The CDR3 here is CASSPFTPSSGANVLTF. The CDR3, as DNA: TGTGCCAGCAGTCCCTTTACCCCTTCCTCTGGGGCCAACGTCCTGACTTTC.